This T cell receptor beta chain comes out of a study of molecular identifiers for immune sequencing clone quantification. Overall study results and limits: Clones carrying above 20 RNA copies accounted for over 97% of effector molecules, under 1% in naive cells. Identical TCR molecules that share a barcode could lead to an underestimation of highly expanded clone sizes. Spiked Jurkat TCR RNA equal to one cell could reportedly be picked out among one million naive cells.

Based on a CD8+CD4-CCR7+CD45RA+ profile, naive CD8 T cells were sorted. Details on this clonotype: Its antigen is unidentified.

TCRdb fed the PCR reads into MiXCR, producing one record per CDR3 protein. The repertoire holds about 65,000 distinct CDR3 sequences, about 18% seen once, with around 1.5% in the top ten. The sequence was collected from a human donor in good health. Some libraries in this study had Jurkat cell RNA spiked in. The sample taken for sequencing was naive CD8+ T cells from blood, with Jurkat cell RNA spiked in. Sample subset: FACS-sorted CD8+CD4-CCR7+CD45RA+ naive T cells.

Written as DNA, the CDR3 is TGTGCCAGCAGCCGAAGACAGGGGCCCTCCTACGAGCAGTACTTC. Its protein product is CASSRRQGPSYEQYF. This chain uses TRBV14 with TRBJ2-7; 8 nucleotides match TRBD1. This CDR3 has 15 amino acids. V lost 4 bases, J lost 0 bases, and 5 bases stayed unmatched. Germline values: CDR1 SGHDN, CDR2 FVKESK.